These 26 T cell receptor beta chains share one sample of origin, sequenced in a study of blood T cell repertoires in COVID-19. Here immunoSEQ multiplex PCR was the method, and the copy in TCRdb shows in-frame clones only, minus some. The sample consists of roughly 250,000 clones, 70% to 90% of them appearing once. The sequencing input was PBMCs or T cells enriched from blood (not recorded which). The receptors originated from a woman in her 30s who had recovered from COVID-19.

This clone appeared once. The rearrangement links TRBV7-2 to TRBJ1-2; D uncertain. Trimming shortened V by 1 base and J by 5 bases, and 17 bases separated the two germline ends. CDR3 size: 16 residues. Germline assignment: CDR1 SGHTA and CDR2 FQGNSA. Here the CDR3 DNA reads TGTGCCAGCAGCTTAGGTTTCGGGGAGCAGACTTATGGCTACACCTTC. Its protein is CASSLGFGEQTYGYTF.

This clone was counted a single time. This chain uses TRBV3-1 (or the pseudogene TRBV3-2) with TRBJ1-1; perhaps TRBD1 as D (5 bases). The CDR3 loop spans 13 amino acids. Trimming took 1 base from V and 5 from J, leaving 8 bases between them. The germline CDR1 and CDR2 sequences are LGHDT and YNNKEL (reference sequence). The CDR3 DNA reads TGTGCCAGCAGCCAAGCCGGGGGTACTGAAGCTTTCTTT. Encoded protein: CASSQAGGTEAFF.

The V gene is TRBV28, the J gene TRBJ1-2, with TRBD1 as a possible D gene (5 bases). The CDR3 covers 16 residues. CDR1 and CDR2 (germline): MDHEN, SYDVKM. Trimming cost V 10 bases and J 4 bases, with 25 bases left between them. The CDR3 DNA reads as TGTGCCATCGCCAACCCCAGGGAATTGGTGCTCTATGGCTACACCTTC. This gives the protein CAIANPRELVLYGYTF.

CDR3 sequence: CASSPTTGEGNTIYF. The CDR3 nucleotides read TGCGCCAGCAGCCCGACGACAGGGGAGGGAAACACCATATATTTT. The chain combines TRBV5-1 with TRBJ1-3; 8 bases agree with TRBD1. Looked up from germline, CDR1 is SGHRS and CDR2 is YFSETQ. The V gene end was trimmed by 4 bases and the J gene end by 4 bases; junction bases not matched to a gene: 7. This CDR3 spans 15 amino acids. Drawing the rest from reference TRBV5-1 and TRBJ1-3, the complete variable domain is KAGVTQTPRYLIKTRGQQVTLSCSPISGHRSVSWYQQTPGQGLQFLFEYFSETQRNKGNFPGRFSGRQFSNSRSEMNVSTLELGDSALYLCASSPTTGEGNTIYFGEGSWLTVV.

The chain is built from TRBV6-2 or TRBV6-3 and TRBJ1-2, with 9 bases identical to TRBD1. The J segment lost 0 bases and the V segment lost 2 bases, leaving 7 bases of the junction unmatched. Germline assignment: CDR1 MNHEY and CDR2 SVGEGT. The CDR3 runs to 17 residues. Here the CDR3 reads CASSYPTGGFANYGYTF. The CDR3 DNA is TGTGCCAGCAGTTACCCCACAGGGGGCTTCGCTAACTATGGCTACACCTTC.

The chain recombines TRBV7-3 with TRBJ1-1; D unclear. The CDR3 loop spans 15 amino acids. V was cut by 5 bases and J by 3 bases, with 16 bases left in between. The germline V gene encodes CDR1 SGHTA and CDR2 FQGTGA. Here the CDR3 reads CASSKNGFRDTEAFF. For the CDR3, the DNA is TGTGCCAGCAGCAAAAACGGATTCCGGGACACTGAAGCTTTCTTT.

CDR3 bases: TGCGCCAGCAGCCAATCTACTGCGGGAGGGCCCCGGAGCTACACCTTC. This codes for CASSQSTAGGPRSYTF. The chain couples TRBV4-1 to TRBJ1-2; D is undetermined. The CDR3 extends over 16 amino acids. V shed 2 bases and J shed 9 bases, with 22 bases lying between them. Germline loops: CDR1 MGHRA, CDR2 YSYEKL.

The chain combines TRBV25-1 with TRBJ1-2; D might be TRBD1 (6 bases). Germline loops: CDR1 MGHDK, CDR2 SYGVNS. Trimming left V 3 bases short and J 4 bases short, with 18 bases between. This CDR3 is built from 16 residues. CDR3: CASSEVRGGASYGYTF. CDR3 DNA: TGTGCCAGCAGTGAGGTTAGGGGGGGCGCGAGCTATGGCTACACCTTC.

This CDR3 reads CASSPGQNYGYTF. CDR3 bases: TGTGCCAGCAGCCCCGGACAGAACTATGGCTACACCTTC. The genes are TRBV7-3 and TRBJ1-2; D is possibly TRBD1 (6 bases). CDR1 SGHTA and CDR2 FQGTGA come from the germline V gene. The CDR3 extends over 13 amino acids. The V end lost 5 bases, the J end lost 2 bases, and 9 bases lay between the germline ends.

As to this clone: One end of the junction does not line up with germline, which may come from a read error. The genes are TRBV5-1 and TRBJ1-6, with D tentatively TRBD1 (6 bases). In germline, CDR1 is SGHRS, CDR2 YFSETQ. This CDR3 spans 12 amino acids. This chain's CDR3 is CASSAGGWDRTF. CDR3 nucleotides: TGCGCCAGCAGCGCTGGGGGCTGGGACCGGACATTT.

This clone was seen only a few times. The chain is built from TRBV6-4 and TRBJ2-3, with 9 bases lining up with TRBD2. In germline, CDR1 is MRHNA, CDR2 SNTAGT. V shed 4 bases, J shed 3 bases, and the junction held 5 bases outside the gene matches. The CDR3 runs 15 residues. The CDR3 DNA reads TGTGCCAGCAGTGGCTCAAGCGGGGGGACAGATACGCAGTATTTT. Residues: CASSGSSGGTDTQYF.

This clone was detected a few times. The same CDR3 arises from other DNA sequences in this sample as well. This chain uses TRBV28 with TRBJ1-2; D remains unclear. Per the germline V gene, CDR1 is MDHEN and CDR2 is SYDVKM. V was cut by 4 bases and J by 4 bases, with 4 bases left in between. This CDR3 region has 11 residues. The chain's CDR3 is CASSSGYGYTF. Here the CDR3 DNA reads TGTGCCAGCAGTTCCGGCTATGGCTACACCTTC.

The CDR3 spells CATETSGRTDTQYF. Here the CDR3 DNA reads TGTGCCACTGAGACTAGCGGGAGGACAGATACGCAGTATTTT. V is TRBV24-1 and J is TRBJ2-3; 13 bases line up with TRBD2. The germline V gene encodes CDR1 KGHDR and CDR2 SFDVKD. Unmatched junction bases numbered 3, after V lost 10 bases and J lost 3 bases. This CDR3 spans 14 amino acids.

The CDR3 region has the DNA TGTGCCAGCTCACCCTCCGCGAGCCCGGTGGATGGCTACACCTTC. Translated: CASSPSASPVDGYTF. The rearrangement joins TRBV18 to TRBJ1-2; D not certain. CDR3 length equals 15 residues. V lost 3 bases and J 6 bases, leaving 17 bases between the germline ends. From germline, CDR1 is KGHSH and CDR2 LQKENI.

The chain recombines TRBV30 with TRBJ1-1; D remains ambiguous. V was trimmed by 3 bases and J by 3 bases, leaving 23 bases between them. Germline V lookup: CDR1 GTSNPN, CDR2 SVGIG (reference sequence). The CDR3 has 17 amino acids. The CDR3 DNA follows: TGTGCCTGGAGGCCCGACCGGGGAGGCAAGCCGGACACTGAAGCTTTCTTT. As protein: CAWRPDRGGKPDTEAFF.

The sample holds one count of this clone. The V and J genes are TRBV6-1 and TRBJ1-3; 7 nucleotides match TRBD1. The length of the CDR3 is 19 residues. CDR1 is MNHNS, CDR2 SASEGT, per germline. J gave up 5 bases and V 2 bases, and 18 bases lay outside the gene matches. CDR3 nucleotide sequence: TGTGCCAGCAGTGAATTAGGGAGGTTTAGCGGGACAGTAAGAAACACCATATATTTT. Its protein is CASSELGRFSGTVRNTIYF.

To note about this clone: This CDR3 is also generated by other DNA sequences in the sample. This sequence joins TRBV6-5 and TRBJ1-1; D is unresolved. This CDR3 region has 13 residues. Germline CDR1 reads MNHEY; CDR2 reads SVGAGI. Trimming removed 5 bases at V and 1 base at J, with 8 bases between. Here the CDR3 DNA reads TGTGCCAGCAGTCCCGTATCGAACACTGAAGCTTTCTTT. Its protein product is CASSPVSNTEAFF.

The chain joins TRBV9 to TRBJ2-5; D is uncertain. V lost 3 bases and J 4 bases, leaving 13 bases between the germline ends. The CDR3 has 14 amino acids. CDR1 and CDR2 (germline): SGDLS, YYNGEE. The CDR3, as DNA: TGTGCCAGCAGCGGAACGAGTGTAGCAGAGACCCAGTACTTC. Translated, it gives CASSGTSVAETQYF.

This clone was recorded only once. This chain connects TRBV28 to TRBJ1-3; 9 bases fit TRBD1. The CDR3 totals 15 residues. Germline V gene sequence: CDR1 MDHEN, CDR2 SYDVKM. V dropped 1 base and J dropped 4; count of bases not matched to a gene: 2. The CDR3 region has the DNA TGTGCCAGCAGTTTATTTGGGACAGGGGGAAACACCATATATTTT. Protein sequence: CASSLFGTGGNTIYF.

The chain has TRBV2 and TRBJ2-1, with 8 bases identical to TRBD1. Germline V CDR1 and CDR2: SNHLY, FYNNEI. V lost 4 bases to trimming and J lost 9 bases; unmatched junction nucleotides: 11. The CDR3 totals 15 residues. In nucleotides, the CDR3 is TGTGCCAGCAGTGCCGGGACAGGTCGTTTTAGTGAGCAGTTCTTC. It specifies CASSAGTGRFSEQFF.

The chain couples TRBV12-3 or TRBV12-4 to TRBJ2-2, with 7 nucleotides matching TRBD1. With 6 bases clipped from V and 16 bases from J, the junction kept 14 bases outside the gene matches. The CDR3 totals 13 residues. The CDR3, as DNA: TGTGCCAGCAGAAACCAACAGGGGTCCTTACCGTTTTTT. Protein sequence: CASRNQQGSLPFF.

This chain links TRBV7-3 with TRBJ2-1; tentatively, D is TRBD2 (6 bases). This CDR3 has 14 residues. Looked up from germline, CDR1 is SGHTA and CDR2 is FQGTGA. V was clipped by 3 bases and J by 9 bases, with 15 bases between them. CDR3 DNA sequence: TGTGCCAGCAGCTTCTCTAGCGAAGCCGGTGAGCAGTTCTTC. This encodes CASSFSSEAGEQFF.

The chain employs TRBV5-6 and TRBJ2-2, with 9 bases fitting TRBD1. V shed 2 bases, J shed 5 bases, and the junction held 4 bases outside the gene matches. Germline assignment: CDR1 SGHDT and CDR2 YYEEEE. This CDR3 region has 15 residues. The CDR3 DNA sequence: TGTGCCAGCAGCTTCGGACAGGGGTCGACCGGGGAGCTGTTTTTT. Amino acid sequence: CASSFGQGSTGELFF.

The chain recombines TRBV19 with TRBJ1-5; 7 positions match TRBD1. V was pared by 2 bases and J by 6 bases, with 13 bases of the junction left unmatched. Germline CDR1 reads LNHDA; CDR2 reads SQIVND (reference sequence). The CDR3 is 17 residues long. In DNA, the CDR3 is TGTGCCAGTAGTATACCCAATGACAGGGTGGTGGGTCAGCCCCAGCATTTT. Translated, it gives CASSIPNDRVVGQPQHF.

J is TRBJ1-5 and V is TRBV10-3; D not certain. CDR3 length equals 14 residues. Germline assignment: CDR1 ENHRY and CDR2 SYGVKD. V was clipped by 0 bases and J by 4 bases, with 7 bases between them. CDR3 DNA sequence: TGTGCCATCAGTGAGTCCGGGGATAATCAGCCCCAGCATTTT. Translating it yields CAISESGDNQPQHF.

The CDR3, as DNA: TGTGCCAGCACCCGGGGCCGGGACAGGGTTAGCACAGATACGCAGTATTTT. Translation gives CASTRGRDRVSTDTQYF. This rearrangement joins TRBV11-2 to TRBJ2-3; the match to TRBD1 covers 9 bases. CDR1 and CDR2 from the germline V gene are SGHAT and FQNNGV. J gave up 0 bases and V 7 bases, and 11 bases lay outside the gene matches. The CDR3 has 17 residues. Combining the CDR3 with reference TRBV11-2 and TRBJ2-3 gives the whole variable domain EAGVAQSPRYKIIEKRQSVAFWCNPISGHATLYWYQQILGQGPKLLIQFQNNGVVDDSQLPKDRFSAERLKGVDSTLKIQPAKLEDSAVYLCASTRGRDRVSTDTQYFGPGTRLTVL.